This TCR beta chain was identified in a study of shared clonotypes between healthy human individuals. Study-wide findings and caveats: Generally, estimated richness proved larger in naive subsets than it did in memory subsets. Sampling used blood alone; tissue repertoires probably differ.

CDR3 length equals 17 residues. Germline V gives CDR1 SGDLS, CDR2 YYNGEE. The J segment lost 1 base and the V segment lost 0 bases, leaving 7 bases of the junction unmatched. Caucasian adults living in Nashville, Tennessee, provided all samples. A note on this clone: Its specificity is not known.

The assay was immunoSEQ multiplex PCR, and TCRdb's table has in-frame clones only and misses some. The data contain roughly 1 million clones, more than 75% of them singletons. This sequence joins TRBV9 and TRBJ2-1, with 7 positions matching TRBD2. The TCR sequence derives from a young man in good health. Some clones in this sample may be carry-over from other donors' samples. Material: memory CD4+ T cells from PBMCs. The sample's subset: CD45RA-negative fraction. The DNA of the CDR3 is TGTGCCAGCAGCGTAGCTGGCGGGAGTATGTCCTACAATGAGCAGTTCTTC. Residues: CASSVAGGSMSYNEQFF.